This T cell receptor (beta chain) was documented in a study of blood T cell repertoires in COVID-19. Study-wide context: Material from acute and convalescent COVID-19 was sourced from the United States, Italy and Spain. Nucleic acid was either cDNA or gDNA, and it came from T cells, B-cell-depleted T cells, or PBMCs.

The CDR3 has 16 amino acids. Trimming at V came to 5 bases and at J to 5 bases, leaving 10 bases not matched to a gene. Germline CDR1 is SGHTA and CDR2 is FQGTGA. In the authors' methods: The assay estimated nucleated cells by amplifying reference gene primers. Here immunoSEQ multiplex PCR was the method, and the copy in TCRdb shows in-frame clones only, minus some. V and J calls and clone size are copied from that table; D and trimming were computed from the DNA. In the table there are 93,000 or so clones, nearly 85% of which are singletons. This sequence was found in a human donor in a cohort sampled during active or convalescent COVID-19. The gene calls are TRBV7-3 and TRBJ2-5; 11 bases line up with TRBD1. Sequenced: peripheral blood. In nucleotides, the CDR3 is TGTGCCAGCAGCGATAGGGACAGGGGGAGCGTGGAGACCCAGTACTTC. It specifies CASSDRDRGSVETQYF.